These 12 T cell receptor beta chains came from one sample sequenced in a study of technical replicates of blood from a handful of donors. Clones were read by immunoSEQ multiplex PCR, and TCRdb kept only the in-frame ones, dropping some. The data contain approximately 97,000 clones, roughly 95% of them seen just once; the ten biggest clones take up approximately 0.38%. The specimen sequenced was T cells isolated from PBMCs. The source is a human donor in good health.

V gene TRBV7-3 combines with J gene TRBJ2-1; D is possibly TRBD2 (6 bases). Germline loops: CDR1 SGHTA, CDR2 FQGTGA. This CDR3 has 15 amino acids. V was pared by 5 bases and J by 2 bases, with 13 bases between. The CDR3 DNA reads TGTGCCAGCAGCCTGGGGGACTCCCCCTACAATGAGCAGTTCTTC. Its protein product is CASSLGDSPYNEQFF.

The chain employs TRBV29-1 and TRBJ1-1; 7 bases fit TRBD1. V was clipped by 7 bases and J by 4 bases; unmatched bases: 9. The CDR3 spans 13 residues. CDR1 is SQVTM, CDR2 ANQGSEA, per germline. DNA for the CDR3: TGCAGCGCCTATATCAGGGGGAGCACTGAAGCTTTCTTT. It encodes CSAYIRGSTEAFF.

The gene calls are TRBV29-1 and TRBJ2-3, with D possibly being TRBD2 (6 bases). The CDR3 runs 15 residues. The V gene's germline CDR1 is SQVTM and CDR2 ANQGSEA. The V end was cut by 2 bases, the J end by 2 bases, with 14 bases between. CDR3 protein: CSVEIGGTFTDTQYF. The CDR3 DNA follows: TGCAGCGTTGAAATTGGCGGGACCTTCACAGATACGCAGTATTTT.

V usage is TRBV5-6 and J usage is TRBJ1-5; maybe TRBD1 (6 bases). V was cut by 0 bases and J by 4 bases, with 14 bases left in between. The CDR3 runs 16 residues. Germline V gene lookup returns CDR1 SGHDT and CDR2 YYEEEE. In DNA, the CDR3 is TGTGCCAGCAGCTTGGGTGATGGACAGATGAATCAGCCCCAGCATTTT. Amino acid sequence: CASSLGDGQMNQPQHF.

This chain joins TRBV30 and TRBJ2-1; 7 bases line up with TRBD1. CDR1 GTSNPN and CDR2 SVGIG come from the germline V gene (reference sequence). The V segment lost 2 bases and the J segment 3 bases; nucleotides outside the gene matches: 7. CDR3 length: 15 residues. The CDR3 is CAWSSGTAYYNEQFF. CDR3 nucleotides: TGTGCCTGGAGTTCCGGGACAGCCTACTACAATGAGCAGTTCTTC.

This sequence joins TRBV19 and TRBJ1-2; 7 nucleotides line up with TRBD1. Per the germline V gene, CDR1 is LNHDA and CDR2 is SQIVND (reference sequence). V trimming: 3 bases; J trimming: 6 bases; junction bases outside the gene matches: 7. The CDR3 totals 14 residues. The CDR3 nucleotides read TGTGCCAGTAGTATTCGACAGGGTAGAGATGGCTACACCTTC. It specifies CASSIRQGRDGYTF.

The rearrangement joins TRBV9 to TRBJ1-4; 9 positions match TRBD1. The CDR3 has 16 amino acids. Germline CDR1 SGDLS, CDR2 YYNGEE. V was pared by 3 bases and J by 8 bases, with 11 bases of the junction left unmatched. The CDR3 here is CASSDDPGQGHEKLFF. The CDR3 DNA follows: TGTGCCAGCAGCGATGATCCGGGACAGGGACACGAAAAACTGTTTTTT.

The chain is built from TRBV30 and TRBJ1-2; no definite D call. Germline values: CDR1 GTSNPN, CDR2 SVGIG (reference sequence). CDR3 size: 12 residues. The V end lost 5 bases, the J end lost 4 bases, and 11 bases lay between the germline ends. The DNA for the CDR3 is TGTGCCTGGGGGCAATCGTCCTATGGCTACACCTTC. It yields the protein CAWGQSSYGYTF.

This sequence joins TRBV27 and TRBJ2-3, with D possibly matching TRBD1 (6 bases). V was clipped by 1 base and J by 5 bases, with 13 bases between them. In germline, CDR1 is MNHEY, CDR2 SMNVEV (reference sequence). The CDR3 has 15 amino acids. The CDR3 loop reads CASSLWYRVEDTQYF. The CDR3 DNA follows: TGTGCCAGCAGTTTATGGTACAGGGTTGAAGATACGCAGTATTTT.

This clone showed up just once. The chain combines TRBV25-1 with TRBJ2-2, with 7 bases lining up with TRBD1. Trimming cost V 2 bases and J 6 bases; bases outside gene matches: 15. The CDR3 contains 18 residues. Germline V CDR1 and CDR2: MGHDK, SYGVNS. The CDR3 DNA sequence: TGTGCCAGCAGTGAAAGGGTGATCGAGAGACAGGGATCCGGGGAGCTGTTTTTT. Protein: CASSERVIERQGSGELFF. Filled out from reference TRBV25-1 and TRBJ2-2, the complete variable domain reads EADIYQTPRYLVIGTGKKITLECSQTMGHDKMYWYQQDPGMELHLIHYSYGVNSTEKGDLSSESTVSRIRTEHFPLTLESARPSHTSQYLCASSERVIERQGSGELFFGEGSRLTVL.

In DNA, the CDR3 is TGTGCCAGTAGTATGGGGGGTCCCTACGAGCAGTACTTC. This gives the protein CASSMGGPYEQYF. This chain joins TRBV19 and TRBJ2-7; TRBD2 is a possible D gene (6 bases). V was shortened by 3 bases and J by 2 bases, with 8 bases between the two germline ends. CDR3 length equals 13 residues. Germline loops: CDR1 LNHDA, CDR2 SQIVND (reference sequence).

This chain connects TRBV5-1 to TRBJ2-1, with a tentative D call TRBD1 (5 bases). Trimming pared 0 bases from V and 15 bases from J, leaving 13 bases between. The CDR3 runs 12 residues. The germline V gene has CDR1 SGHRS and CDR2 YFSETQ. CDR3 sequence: CASSLEGLMGFF. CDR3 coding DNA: TGCGCCAGCAGCTTGGAGGGGTTGATGGGGTTCTTC.